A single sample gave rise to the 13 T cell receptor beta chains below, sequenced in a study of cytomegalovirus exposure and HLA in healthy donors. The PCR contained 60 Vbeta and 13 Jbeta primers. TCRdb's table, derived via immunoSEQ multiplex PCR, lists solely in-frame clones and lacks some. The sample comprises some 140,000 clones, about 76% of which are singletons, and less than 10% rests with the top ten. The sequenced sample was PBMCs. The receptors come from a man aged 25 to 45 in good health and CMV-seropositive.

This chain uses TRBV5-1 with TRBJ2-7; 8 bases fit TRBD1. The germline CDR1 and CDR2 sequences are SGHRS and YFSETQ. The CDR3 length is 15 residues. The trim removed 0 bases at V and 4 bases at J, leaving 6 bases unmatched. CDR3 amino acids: CASSLAGTGLYEQYF. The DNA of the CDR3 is TGCGCCAGCAGCTTGGCCGGGACAGGTTTGTACGAGCAGTACTTC. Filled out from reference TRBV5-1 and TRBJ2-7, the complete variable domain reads KAGVTQTPRYLIKTRGQQVTLSCSPISGHRSVSWYQQTPGQGLQFLFEYFSETQRNKGNFPGRFSGRQFSNSRSEMNVSTLELGDSALYLCASSLAGTGLYEQYFGPGTRLTVT.

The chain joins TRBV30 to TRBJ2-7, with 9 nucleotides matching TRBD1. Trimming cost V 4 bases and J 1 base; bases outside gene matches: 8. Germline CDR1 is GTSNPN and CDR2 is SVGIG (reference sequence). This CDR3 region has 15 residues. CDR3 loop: CAWTRGGQGSYEQYF. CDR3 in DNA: TGTGCCTGGACCAGGGGGGGACAGGGTTCCTACGAGCAGTACTTC.

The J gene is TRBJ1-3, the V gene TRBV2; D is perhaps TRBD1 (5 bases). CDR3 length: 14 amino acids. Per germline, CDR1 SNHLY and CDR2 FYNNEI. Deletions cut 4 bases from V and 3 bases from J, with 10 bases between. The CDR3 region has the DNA TGTGCCAGCAGTGCCCAGGGCGGTGGAAACACCATATATTTT. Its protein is CASSAQGGGNTIYF. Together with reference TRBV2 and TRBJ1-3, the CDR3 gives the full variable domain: EPEVTQTPSHQVTQMGQEVILRCVPISNHLYFYWYRQILGQKVEFLVSFYNNEISEKSEIFDDQFSVERPDGSNFTLKIRSTKLEDSAMYFCASSAQGGGNTIYFGEGSWLTVV.

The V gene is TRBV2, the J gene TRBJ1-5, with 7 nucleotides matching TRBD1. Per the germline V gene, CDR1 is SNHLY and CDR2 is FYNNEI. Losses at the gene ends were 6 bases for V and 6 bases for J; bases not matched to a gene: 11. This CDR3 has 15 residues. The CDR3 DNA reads TGTGCCAGCAGCGAGAGGGGGCAAGTGACTCAGCCCCAGCATTTT. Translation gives CASSERGQVTQPQHF.

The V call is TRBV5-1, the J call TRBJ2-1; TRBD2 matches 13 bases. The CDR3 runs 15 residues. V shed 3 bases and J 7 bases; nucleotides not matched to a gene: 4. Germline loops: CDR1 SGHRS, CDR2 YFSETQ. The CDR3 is CASSWSLAGGNEQFF. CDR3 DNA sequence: TGCGCCAGCAGCTGGTCACTAGCGGGAGGGAATGAGCAGTTCTTC. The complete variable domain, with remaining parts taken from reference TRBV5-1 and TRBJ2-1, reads KAGVTQTPRYLIKTRGQQVTLSCSPISGHRSVSWYQQTPGQGLQFLFEYFSETQRNKGNFPGRFSGRQFSNSRSEMNVSTLELGDSALYLCASSWSLAGGNEQFFGPGTRLTVL.

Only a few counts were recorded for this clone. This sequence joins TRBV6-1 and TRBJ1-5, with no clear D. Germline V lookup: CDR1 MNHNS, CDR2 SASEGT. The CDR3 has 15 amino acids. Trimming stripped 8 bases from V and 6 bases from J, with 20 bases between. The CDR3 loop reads CASVPTAESIQPQHF. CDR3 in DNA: TGTGCCAGCGTTCCCACCGCGGAATCGATTCAGCCCCAGCATTTT.

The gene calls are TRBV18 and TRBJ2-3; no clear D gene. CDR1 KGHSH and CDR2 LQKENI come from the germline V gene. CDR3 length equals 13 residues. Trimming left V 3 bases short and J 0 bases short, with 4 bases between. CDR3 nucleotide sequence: TGTGCCAGCTCACCCTACAGCACAGATACGCAGTATTTT. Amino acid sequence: CASSPYSTDTQYF.

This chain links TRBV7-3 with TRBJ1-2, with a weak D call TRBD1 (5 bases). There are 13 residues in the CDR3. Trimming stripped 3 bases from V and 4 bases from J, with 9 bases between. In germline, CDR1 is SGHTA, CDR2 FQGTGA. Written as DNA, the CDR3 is TGTGCCAGCAGCTTCACAGGCTTCTATGGCTACACCTTC. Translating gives CASSFTGFYGYTF.

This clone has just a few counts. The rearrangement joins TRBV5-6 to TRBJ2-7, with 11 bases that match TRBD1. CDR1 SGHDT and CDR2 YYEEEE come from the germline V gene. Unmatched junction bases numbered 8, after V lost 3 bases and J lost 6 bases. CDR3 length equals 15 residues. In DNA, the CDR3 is TGTGCCAGCAGCTCACGCGGACAGGGGGCCCTCGAGCAGTACTTC. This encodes CASSSRGQGALEQYF.

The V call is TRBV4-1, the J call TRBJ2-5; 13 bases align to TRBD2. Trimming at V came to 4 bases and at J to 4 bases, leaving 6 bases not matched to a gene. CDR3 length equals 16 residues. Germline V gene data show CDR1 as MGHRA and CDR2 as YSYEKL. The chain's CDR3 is CASSRTSGRALETQYF. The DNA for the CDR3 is TGCGCCAGCAGCCGTACTAGCGGGAGGGCCTTAGAGACCCAGTACTTC.

CDR3 protein: CASSPVIGNTIYF. The CDR3 DNA reads as TGTGCCAGCAGCCCGGTGATAGGAAACACCATATATTTT. V usage is TRBV6-5 and J usage is TRBJ1-3; D ambiguous. CDR1 and CDR2 (germline): MNHEY, SVGAGI. V lost 6 bases and J 4 bases, leaving 10 bases between the germline ends. This CDR3 is built from 13 residues.

The CDR3 loop is CASSLTHRGRESGANVLTF. As DNA, the CDR3 is TGTGCCAGCAGCCTTACCCACAGGGGGCGCGAGTCTGGGGCCAACGTCCTGACTTTC. The chain combines TRBV5-6 with TRBJ2-6, with 9 positions matching TRBD1. CDR1 and CDR2 (germline): SGHDT, YYEEEE. The CDR3 is 19 amino acids. After removal of 4 bases from V and 1 base from J, the junction contained 12 bases not matched to a gene.

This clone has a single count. The CDR3 DNA is TGTGCCAGCAGCCCAAAACTCAGGGATTCACCCCTCCACTTT. It translates to CASSPKLRDSPLHF. V and J are TRBV7-8 and TRBJ1-6; a weak D match, TRBD1 (5 bases). The V and J ends lost 5 bases and 8 bases respectively, with 13 bases between them. Looked up from germline, CDR1 is SGHVS and CDR2 is FQNEAQ. This CDR3 spans 14 amino acids. Filled out from reference TRBV7-8 and TRBJ1-6, the complete variable domain reads GAGVSQSPRYKVAKRGQDVALRCDPISGHVSLFWYQQALGQGPEFLTYFQNEAQLDKSGLPSDRFFAERPEGSVSTLKIQRTQQEDSAVYLCASSPKLRDSPLHFGNGTRLTVT.